This passage covers 6 T cell receptor beta chains from one sample sequenced in a study of T cell responses to AZD1222 COVID-19 vaccine. Sequenced by immunoSEQ multiplex PCR; TCRdb stores in-frame clones only, minus some. The sample carries about 96,000 clones, more than 75% recorded once. The sample in question was peripheral blood, obtained on day 0 of MenACWY control vaccination. These receptors were obtained from an adult in good health.

This rearrangement joins TRBV4-2 to TRBJ1-4, with TRBD1 as a possible D gene (6 bases). The germline gives CDR1 LGHNA, CDR2 YNFKEQ. This CDR3 contains 14 residues. Between the trimmed V and J ends, which lost 0 bases and 8 bases, there was a span of 10 bases. The CDR3 region has the DNA TGTGCCAGCAGCCAAGACAGGGGAGGCGAAAAACTGTTTTTT. Translation gives CASSQDRGGEKLFF.

The chain has TRBV6-5 and TRBJ2-7; a weak D match, TRBD1 (6 bases). In germline, CDR1 is MNHEY, CDR2 SVGAGI. V lost 8 bases and J 0 bases, leaving 11 bases between the germline ends. The CDR3 sequence is 13 residues long. The CDR3 DNA follows: TGTGCCAGCCGGACAGCCGACTCCTACGAGCAGTACTTC. As protein: CASRTADSYEQYF.

The J gene is TRBJ1-4, the V gene TRBV3-1 (or the pseudogene TRBV3-2); D possibly corresponds to TRBD1 (5 bases). CDR3 length equals 14 residues. Germline values: CDR1 LGHDT, CDR2 YNNKEL (reference sequence). V dropped 5 bases and J dropped 3 bases, with 10 bases sitting between them. This CDR3 is CASSATASNEKLFF. CDR3 DNA sequence: TGTGCCAGCAGCGCGACAGCGTCTAATGAAAAACTGTTTTTT.

The chain has TRBV10-3 and TRBJ1-1; a possible D gene is TRBD1 (5 bases). The V and J ends lost 10 bases and 0 bases respectively, with 12 bases between them. Germline lookup yields CDR1 ENHRY and CDR2 SYGVKD. The CDR3 totals 13 residues. The CDR3, as DNA: TGTGCCACCACGGGGGGATTGAACACTGAAGCTTTCTTT. It yields the protein CATTGGLNTEAFF.

The V and J genes are TRBV3-1 (or the pseudogene TRBV3-2) and TRBJ2-6; 7 bases match TRBD1. Germline CDR1 LGHDT, CDR2 YNNKEL (reference sequence). The CDR3 loop spans 19 amino acids. With V trimmed by 0 bases and J by 1 base, 9 bases remained unmatched. This CDR3 reads CASSQEATGKHSGANVLTF. CDR3 nucleotide sequence: TGTGCCAGCAGCCAAGAGGCGACAGGGAAGCATTCTGGGGCCAACGTCCTGACTTTC.

This clone was seen once. V gene TRBV5-1 combines with J gene TRBJ1-2; perhaps TRBD1 as D (6 bases). CDR1 is SGHRS, CDR2 YFSETQ, per germline. The CDR3 runs to 17 residues. The germline V and J ends were trimmed by 1 base and 0 bases, with 16 bases remaining between them. The CDR3 region has the DNA TGCGCCAGCAGCTTGAGGGGACACGATGTAACTAACTATGGCTACACCTTC. It yields the protein CASSLRGHDVTNYGYTF.